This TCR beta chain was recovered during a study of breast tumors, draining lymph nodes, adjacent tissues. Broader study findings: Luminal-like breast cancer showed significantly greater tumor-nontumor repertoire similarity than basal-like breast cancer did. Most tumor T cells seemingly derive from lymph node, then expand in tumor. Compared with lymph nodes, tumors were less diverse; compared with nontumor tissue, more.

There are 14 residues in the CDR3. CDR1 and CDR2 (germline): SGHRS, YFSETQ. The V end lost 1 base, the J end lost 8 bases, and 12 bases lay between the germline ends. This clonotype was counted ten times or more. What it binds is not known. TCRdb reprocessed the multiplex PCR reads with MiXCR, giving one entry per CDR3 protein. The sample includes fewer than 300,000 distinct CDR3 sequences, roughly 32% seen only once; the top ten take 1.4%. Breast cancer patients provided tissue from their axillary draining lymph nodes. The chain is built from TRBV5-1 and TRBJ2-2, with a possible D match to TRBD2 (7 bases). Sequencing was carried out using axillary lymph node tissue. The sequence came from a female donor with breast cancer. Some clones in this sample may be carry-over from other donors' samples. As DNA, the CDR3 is TGCGCCAGCAGCTTGAGACGGGGGGCTGGGGAGCTGTTTTTT. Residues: CASSLRRGAGELFF.